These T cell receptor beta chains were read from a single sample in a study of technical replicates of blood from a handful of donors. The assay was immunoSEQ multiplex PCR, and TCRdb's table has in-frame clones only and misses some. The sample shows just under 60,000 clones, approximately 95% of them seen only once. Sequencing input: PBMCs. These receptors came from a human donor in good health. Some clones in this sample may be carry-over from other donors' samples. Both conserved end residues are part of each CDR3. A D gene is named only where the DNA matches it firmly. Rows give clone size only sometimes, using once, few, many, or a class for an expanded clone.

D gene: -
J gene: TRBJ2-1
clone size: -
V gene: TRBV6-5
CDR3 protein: CASSYGREKEREGQFF
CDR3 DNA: TGTGCCAGCAGTTACGGACGGGAAAAAGAACGGGAAGGGCAGTTCTTC

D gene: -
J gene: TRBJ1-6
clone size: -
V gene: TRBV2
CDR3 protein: CASTKGEGYSPLHF
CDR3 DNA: TGTGCCAGCACCAAAGGGGAGGGGTACTCACCCCTCCACTTT

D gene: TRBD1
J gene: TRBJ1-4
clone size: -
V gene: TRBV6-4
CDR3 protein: CASTEGQGGEKLFF
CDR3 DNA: TGTGCCAGCACCGAGGGACAGGGCGGCGAAAAACTGTTTTTT

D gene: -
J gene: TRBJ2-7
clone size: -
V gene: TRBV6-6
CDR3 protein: CASSGKGAYEQYF
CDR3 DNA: TGTGCCAGTAGTGGTAAGGGGGCCTACGAGCAGTACTTC

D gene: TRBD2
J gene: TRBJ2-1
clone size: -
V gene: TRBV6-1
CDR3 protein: CASSGGTSGENEQFF
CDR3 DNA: TGTGCCAGCAGTGGTGGGACTAGCGGGGAGAATGAGCAGTTCTTC

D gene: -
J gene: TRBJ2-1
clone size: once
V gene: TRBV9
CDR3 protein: CASSVGGFWAGAGNEQFF
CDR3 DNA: TGTGCCAGCAGCGTAGGGGGGTTCTGGGCGGGGGCGGGAAATGAGCAGTTCTTC

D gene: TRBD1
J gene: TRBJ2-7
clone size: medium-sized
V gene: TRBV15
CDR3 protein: CATSRGDRGHEQYF
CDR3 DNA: TGTGCCACCAGCAGAGGAGACAGGGGTCACGAGCAGTACTTC

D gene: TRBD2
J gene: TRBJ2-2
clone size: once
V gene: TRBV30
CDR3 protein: CAGKPGLANLRAGELFF
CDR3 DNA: TGTGCCGGAAAACCGGGACTAGCGAATTTGCGGGCCGGGGAGCTGTTTTTT

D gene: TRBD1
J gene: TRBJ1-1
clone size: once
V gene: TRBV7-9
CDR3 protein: CASSLRSRGQNEAFF
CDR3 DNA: TGTGCCAGCAGCTTAAGATCCAGGGGGCAGAATGAAGCTTTCTTT

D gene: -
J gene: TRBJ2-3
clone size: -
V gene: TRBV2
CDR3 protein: CASSQGQRGGATDTQYF
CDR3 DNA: TGTGCCAGCAGCCAGGGGCAGCGGGGTGGGGCCACAGATACGCAGTATTTT

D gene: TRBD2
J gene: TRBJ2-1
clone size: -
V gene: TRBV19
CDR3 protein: CASSPRLAGSSYNEQFF
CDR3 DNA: TGTGCCAGTAGTCCAAGACTAGCGGGCAGCTCCTACAATGAGCAGTTCTTC

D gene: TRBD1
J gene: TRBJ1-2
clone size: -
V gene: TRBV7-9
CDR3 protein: CASSPGTGSYGYTF
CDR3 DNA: TGTGCCAGCAGCCCCGGGACAGGGTCCTATGGCTACACCTTC

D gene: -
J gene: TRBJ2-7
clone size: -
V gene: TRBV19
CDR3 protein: CASSIGGRTYEQYF
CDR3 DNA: TGTGCCAGTAGTATCGGGGGACGGACCTACGAGCAGTACTTC

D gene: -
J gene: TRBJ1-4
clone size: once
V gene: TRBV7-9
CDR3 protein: CASSLAVGEKLFF
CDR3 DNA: TGTGCCAGCAGCTTAGCCGTCGGTGAAAAACTGTTTTTT

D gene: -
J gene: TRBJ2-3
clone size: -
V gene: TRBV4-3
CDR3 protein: CASSQETGDMAGFTDTQYF
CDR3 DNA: TGCGCCAGCAGCCAAGAGACCGGGGATATGGCGGGGTTCACAGATACGCAGTATTTT

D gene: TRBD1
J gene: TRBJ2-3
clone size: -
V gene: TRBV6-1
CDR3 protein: CASSEDRVTDTQYF
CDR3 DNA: TGTGCCAGTAGTGAAGACAGGGTCACGGATACGCAGTATTTT

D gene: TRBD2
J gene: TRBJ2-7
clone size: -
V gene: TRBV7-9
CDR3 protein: CASSPGTSGGHPYEQYF
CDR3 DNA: TGTGCCAGCAGCCCCGGGACTAGCGGGGGGCACCCCTACGAGCAGTACTTC

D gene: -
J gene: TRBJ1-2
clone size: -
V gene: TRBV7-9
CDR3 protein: CASSLDLGTNYGYTF
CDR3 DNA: TGTGCCAGCAGCTTAGATTTGGGGACAAACTATGGCTACACCTTC

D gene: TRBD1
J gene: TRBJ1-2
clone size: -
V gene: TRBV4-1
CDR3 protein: CASSQDLGQGLGYTF
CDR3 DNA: TGCGCCAGCAGCCAAGACCTGGGACAGGGTCTTGGCTACACCTTC

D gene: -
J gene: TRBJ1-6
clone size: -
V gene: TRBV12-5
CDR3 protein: CASGPQGNSPLHF
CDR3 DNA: TGTGCTAGTGGTCCTCAGGGTAATTCACCCCTCCACTTT

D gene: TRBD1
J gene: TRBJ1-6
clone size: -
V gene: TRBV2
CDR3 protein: CASRITGVYNSPLHF
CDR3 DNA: TGTGCCAGTAGAATAACAGGGGTGTATAATTCACCCCTCCACTTT

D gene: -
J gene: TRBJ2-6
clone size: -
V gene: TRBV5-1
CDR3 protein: CASSEVAGANVLTF
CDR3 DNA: TGCGCCAGCAGCGAGGTGGCTGGGGCCAACGTCCTGACTTTC

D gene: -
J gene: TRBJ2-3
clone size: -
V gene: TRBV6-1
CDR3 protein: CASSEDRVTDTQYF
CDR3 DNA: TGTGCCAGCAGTGAAGACAGGGTCACGGATACGCAGTATTTT

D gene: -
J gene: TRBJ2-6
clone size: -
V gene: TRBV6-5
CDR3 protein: CASSYGDSSGANVLTF
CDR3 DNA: TGTGCCAGCAGTTACGGAGACAGCTCTGGGGCCAACGTCCTGACTTTC

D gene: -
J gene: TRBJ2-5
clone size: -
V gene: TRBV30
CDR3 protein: CAWSVRGLRETQYF
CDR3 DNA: TGTGCCTGGAGTGTAAGGGGCCTGAGAGAGACCCAGTACTTC

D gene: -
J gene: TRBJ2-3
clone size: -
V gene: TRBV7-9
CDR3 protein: CASSSEPDTQYF
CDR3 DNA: TGTGCCAGCAGCTCGGAGCCAGATACGCAGTATTTT

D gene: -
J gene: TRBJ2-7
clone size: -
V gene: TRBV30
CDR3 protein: CAWSVPPQRYEQYF
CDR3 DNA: TGTGCCTGGAGTGTACCCCCCCAGAGGTACGAGCAGTACTTC

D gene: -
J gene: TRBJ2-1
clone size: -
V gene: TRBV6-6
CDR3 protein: CASSYVQLGGEQFF
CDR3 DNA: TGTGCCAGCAGTTACGTCCAGTTAGGAGGTGAGCAGTTCTTC

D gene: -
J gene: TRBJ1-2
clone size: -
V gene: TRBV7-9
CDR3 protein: CASSLERDFNGYTF
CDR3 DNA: TGTGCCAGCAGCTTAGAGCGGGATTTTAACGGCTACACCTTC

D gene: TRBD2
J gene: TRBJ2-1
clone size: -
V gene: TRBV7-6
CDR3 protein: CASSLRLAGSSYNEQFF
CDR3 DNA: TGTGCCAGCAGCTTACGGTTAGCGGGTAGTTCCTACAATGAGCAGTTCTTC

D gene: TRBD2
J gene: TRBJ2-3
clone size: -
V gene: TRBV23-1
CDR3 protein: CASSQLGTSGGTDTQYF
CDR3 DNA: TGCGCCAGCAGTCAACTCGGGACTAGCGGTGGCACAGATACGCAGTATTTT

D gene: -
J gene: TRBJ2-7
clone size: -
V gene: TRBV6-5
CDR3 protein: CASSYSVNGGYEQYF
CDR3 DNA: TGTGCCAGCAGTTACTCGGTCAATGGCGGATACGAGCAGTACTTC

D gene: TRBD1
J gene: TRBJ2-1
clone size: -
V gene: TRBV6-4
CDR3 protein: CASSGGQGSYNEQFF
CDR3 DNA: TGTGCCAGCAGTGGGGGACAGGGCTCCTACAATGAGCAGTTCTTC

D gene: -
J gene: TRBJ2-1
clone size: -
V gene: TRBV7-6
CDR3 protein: CASSLVGEGGEQFF
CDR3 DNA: TGTGCCAGCAGCTTAGTCGGGGAGGGGGGTGAGCAGTTCTTC

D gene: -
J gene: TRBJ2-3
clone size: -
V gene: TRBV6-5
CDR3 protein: CASSYRTNTDTQYF
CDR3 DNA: TGTGCCAGCAGTTACCGGACTAACACAGATACGCAGTATTTT

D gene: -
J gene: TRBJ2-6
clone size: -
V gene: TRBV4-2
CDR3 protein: CASSQDVGASGANVLTF
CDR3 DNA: TGTGCCAGCAGCCAAGATGTCGGTGCCTCTGGGGCCAACGTCCTGACTTTC

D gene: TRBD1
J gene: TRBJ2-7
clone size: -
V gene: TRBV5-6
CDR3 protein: CASRSRDRGREQYF
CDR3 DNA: TGTGCCAGCAGGTCCCGGGACAGGGGACGCGAGCAGTACTTC

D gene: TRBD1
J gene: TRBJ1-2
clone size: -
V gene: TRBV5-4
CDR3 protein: CASSSGQGAGGYTF
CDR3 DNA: TGTGCCAGCAGCTCCGGACAGGGGGCCGGCGGCTACACCTTC